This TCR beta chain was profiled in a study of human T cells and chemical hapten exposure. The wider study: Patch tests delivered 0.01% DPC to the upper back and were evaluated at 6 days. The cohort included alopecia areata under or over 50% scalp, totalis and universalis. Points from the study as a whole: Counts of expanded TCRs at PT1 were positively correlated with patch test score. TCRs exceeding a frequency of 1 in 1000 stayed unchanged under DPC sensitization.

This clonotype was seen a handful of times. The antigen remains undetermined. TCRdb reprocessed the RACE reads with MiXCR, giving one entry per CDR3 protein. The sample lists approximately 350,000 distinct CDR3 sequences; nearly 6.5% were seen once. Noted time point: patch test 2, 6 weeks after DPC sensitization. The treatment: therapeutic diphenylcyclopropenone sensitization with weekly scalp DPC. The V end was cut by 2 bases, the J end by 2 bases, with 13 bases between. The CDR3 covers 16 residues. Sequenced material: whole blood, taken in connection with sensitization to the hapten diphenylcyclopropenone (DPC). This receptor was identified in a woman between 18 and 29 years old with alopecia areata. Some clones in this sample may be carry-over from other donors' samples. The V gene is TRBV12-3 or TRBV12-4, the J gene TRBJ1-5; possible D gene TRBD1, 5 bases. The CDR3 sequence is CASSLYQGGGNQPQHF. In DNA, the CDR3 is TGTGCCAGCAGTTTATACCAGGGAGGTGGCAATCAGCCCCAGCATTTT.